The present T cell receptor (beta chain) was sequenced within a study of blood T cell repertoires in COVID-19. Background on the study: Donors in the United States, Italy and Spain gave samples during acute or convalescent COVID-19. Sources were T cells, B-cell-depleted T cells, or PBMCs; the material itself was cDNA or gDNA.

Per the germline V gene, CDR1 is SGHNT and CDR2 is YYREEE (reference sequence). V lost 0 bases to trimming and J lost 5 bases, with 21 bases between them. The CDR3 totals 17 residues. The table came from immunoSEQ multiplex PCR; TCRdb's copy has only in-frame clones and leaves some out. The profile shows 190,000 or so clones, approximately 84% of them singletons. The chain recombines TRBV5-4 with TRBJ2-7; D remains ambiguous. This TCR came from a human donor with acute or convalescent COVID-19. The donor label of this sample is uncertain. The sample consisted of peripheral blood. The CDR3 coding sequence is TGTGCCAGCAGCTTGGGTTCTACCGCGAGATGGTCCCACGAGCAGTACTTC. Residues: CASSLGSTARWSHEQYF.